Included here is one T cell receptor (beta chain) sequence, with context. The antigen remains undetermined. The sequencing template was cDNA reverse transcribed from extracted RNA. Here immunoSEQ multiplex PCR was the method, and the copy in TCRdb shows in-frame clones only, minus some. The top ten clones hold more than 5.5% of a sample with 100,000 to 150,000 clones, 61% of them seen once. The data were taken from a study of CD8+ T cells in alopecia areata. The overall study: Dosing spanned 6 to 18 months on tofacitinib, then 6 months off drug.

Treatment specified: oral pan-JAK inhibitor, 5-10 mg twice daily. CDR1 and CDR2 from the germline V gene are ENHRY and SYGVKD. The V and J ends lost 4 bases and 4 bases respectively, with 15 bases between them. The CDR3 runs 15 residues. Overall study findings and caveats: Uncertain still, given a single nonresponder, is whether baseline CD8+ expansion links to response.

The chain carries TRBV10-3 and TRBJ2-3; D call uncertain. The TCR originated in a human donor with alopecia areata. Sequences were derived from CD4+ T cells sorted from blood, sampled at week 4, from a patient treated with tofacitinib. The CDR3 reads CAISGEGRRPDTQYF. CDR3 DNA: TGTGCCATCAGTGGGGAAGGACGAAGACCAGATACGCAGTATTTT.